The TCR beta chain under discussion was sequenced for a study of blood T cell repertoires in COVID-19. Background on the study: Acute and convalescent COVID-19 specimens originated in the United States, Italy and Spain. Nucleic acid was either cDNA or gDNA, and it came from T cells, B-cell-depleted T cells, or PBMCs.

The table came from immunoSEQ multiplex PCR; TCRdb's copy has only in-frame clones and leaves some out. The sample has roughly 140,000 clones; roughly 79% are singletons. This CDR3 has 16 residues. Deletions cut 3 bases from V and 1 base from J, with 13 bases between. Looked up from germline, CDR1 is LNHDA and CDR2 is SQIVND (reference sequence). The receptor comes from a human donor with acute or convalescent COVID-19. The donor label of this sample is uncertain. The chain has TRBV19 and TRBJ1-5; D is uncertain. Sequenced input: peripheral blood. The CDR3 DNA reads TGTGCCAGTAGTATTGCCGGGAGCTTCAGCAATCAGCCCCAGCATTTT. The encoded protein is CASSIAGSFSNQPQHF. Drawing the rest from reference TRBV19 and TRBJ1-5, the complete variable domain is DGGITQSPKYLFRKEGQNVTLSCEQNLNHDAMYWYRQDPGQGLRLIYYSQIVNDFQKGDIAEGYSVSREKKESFPLTVTSAQKNPTAFYLCASSIAGSFSNQPQHFGDGTRLSIL.